This T cell receptor beta chain stems from a study of CD8+ T cells in alopecia areata. RNA extraction and reverse transcription yielded cDNA as sequencing template. Measured with immunoSEQ multiplex PCR; TCRdb has only the in-frame clones, and not every one. The sample shows about 200,000 clones, roughly three fifths of them seen only once. Details on this clone: What it recognizes is unknown.

Sorting of PBMCs yielded the CD4+ and CD8+ T cells. Trimming stripped 10 bases from V and 2 bases from J, with 14 bases between. The CDR3 length is 13 residues. In germline, CDR1 is MNHEY, CDR2 SMNVEV (reference sequence). Study-level points and caveats: For lesional scalp, especially alopecia totalis/universalis, clonality was higher than in normal scalp.

The V and J genes are TRBV27 and TRBJ2-5; the D gene could be TRBD1 or TRBD2 (5 bases each). This TCR was sampled from a human donor in good health. The sample was CD8+ T cells sorted from blood. CDR3 in amino acids: CATRRGGQETQYF. For the CDR3, the DNA is TGTGCCACCAGACGGGGCGGTCAAGAGACCCAGTACTTC.